These 8 T cell receptor beta chains came from one sample sequenced in a study of T cells after yellow fever vaccination. MiXCR, applied by TCRdb to the 5' RACE reads, yields one record per CDR3 protein. The sample lists 500,000 to 700,000 distinct CDR3 sequences; 15% to 20% were seen once. The material sequenced was PBMCs, taken 15 days after the yellow fever booster vaccination. All receptors derive from a man aged 30-40 years who received the YFV17D yellow fever vaccine.

The genes are TRBV20-1 and TRBJ2-3; D is uncertain. Trimming pared 6 bases from V and 2 bases from J, leaving 12 bases between. Germline assignment: CDR1 DFQATT and CDR2 SNEGSKA (reference sequence). The CDR3 loop spans 13 amino acids. This CDR3 is CSAPWDDTDTQYF. The DNA for the CDR3 is TGCAGTGCGCCCTGGGATGACACAGATACGCAGTATTTT.

At least ten counts were recorded for this clonotype. The junction and the germline gene differ at one end; a read error may be behind it. The V and J genes are TRBV7-7 and TRBJ2-1; possibly TRBD2 for D (5 bases). Germline values: CDR1 SSHAT, CDR2 FNYEAQ (reference sequence). The CDR3 covers 15 residues. The CDR3: CASSVGRTSVSEQFF. The CDR3 DNA sequence: TGTGCTAGCAGCGTTGGACGCACTAGTGTTAGTGAGCAGTTCTTC.

The chain employs TRBV7-2 and TRBJ1-5, with 8 bases lining up with TRBD1. CDR3 length: 15 residues. The germline gives CDR1 SGHTA, CDR2 FQGNSA. Germline trimming cut 1 base from V and 6 bases from J; bases unmatched to any gene: 5. CDR3: CASSLGVDRVQPQHF. The CDR3 DNA reads TGTGCCAGCAGCTTAGGGGTGGACAGGGTTCAGCCCCAGCATTTT.

This clonotype appeared many times. V and J are TRBV20-1 and TRBJ2-5, with a weak D call TRBD2 (5 bases). Germline CDR1 is DFQATT and CDR2 is SNEGSKA (reference sequence). The germline V and J ends were trimmed by 3 bases and 5 bases, with 19 bases remaining between them. The CDR3 totals 15 residues. The CDR3 sequence is CSASPPGGGGETQYF. The CDR3 DNA sequence: TGCAGTGCTAGCCCCCCGGGTGGAGGTGGGGAGACCCAGTACTTC.

This clonotype was seen only a few times. CDR3: CSAPPGQGNYEQYF. Written as DNA, the CDR3 is TGCAGTGCTCCGCCGGGACAGGGTAATTACGAGCAGTACTTC. The rearrangement uses TRBV20-1 and TRBJ2-7; 9 bases are a match to TRBD1. CDR3 length: 14 amino acids. Germline CDR1 reads DFQATT; CDR2 reads SNEGSKA (reference sequence). The ends lost 5 bases at V and 4 bases at J; junction bases unmatched: 9.

This clonotype was detected a few times. The V gene is TRBV7-2, the J gene TRBJ2-1; 15 nucleotides match TRBD2. The CDR3 spans 15 residues. Germline V lookup: CDR1 SGHTA, CDR2 FQGNSA. Trimming removed 4 bases from V and 9 bases from J; junction bases left unmatched: 4. The CDR3 region is CASSSGLAGGLEQFF. The CDR3 nucleotides are TGTGCCAGCAGCTCGGGACTAGCGGGAGGTCTTGAGCAGTTCTTC.

The chain uses TRBV7-9 and TRBJ2-2; D ambiguous. The CDR3 loop spans 15 amino acids. Trimming stripped 7 bases from V and 0 bases from J, with 12 bases between. CDR1 is SEHNR, CDR2 FQNEAQ, per germline (reference sequence). In DNA form, the CDR3 reads TGTGCCAGCACCTCACCCATCACGAACACCGGGGAGCTGTTTTTT. As protein: CASTSPITNTGELFF.

This clonotype has only one observation. Germline is not matched at one junction end, which may reflect a read error. The gene calls are TRBV7-2 and TRBJ2-7, with D unresolved. Germline V gives CDR1 SGHTA, CDR2 FQGNSA. This CDR3 region has 14 residues. The CDR3 DNA reads as TGTGCCAGAAGCTTATCGGATCCCTTCGACGAGCAGTACTTC. Residues: CARSLSDPFDEQYF.